This is a list of T cell receptor beta chains from one sample in a study of shared clonotypes between healthy human individuals. Using immunoSEQ multiplex PCR, the repertoire was profiled, and TCRdb retains in-frame clones only, with some absent. Of over a million clones listed, 75% to 80% are singletons. Sequenced: memory CD4+ T cells from PBMCs. The receptors were sampled from a man aged 18 to 29 in good health. Some clones in this sample may be carry-over from other donors' samples. Each CDR3 is given with its conserved first and last residue. Fields, in order: CDR3 DNA, CDR3 protein, V gene, J gene, D gene. D genes are given only for firm matches.

TGTGCCAGCAGCCAAGATCCGGGACAGATCTTTGGGGCCAACGTCCTGACTTTC,CASSQDPGQIFGANVLTF,TRBV14,TRBJ2-6,TRBD1
TGCGCCAGCAGCTTGGACGGAGACTATGGCTACACCTTC,CASSLDGDYGYTF,TRBV5-1,TRBJ1-2,.
TGTGCCAGCAGCTCTGAAGGGGAGCAGTTCTTC,CASSSEGEQFF,TRBV27,TRBJ2-1,.
TGTGCCAGCAGCTTGGGGCCGACCTCTGGGGCCAACGTCCTGACTTTC,CASSLGPTSGANVLTF,TRBV5-4,TRBJ2-6,.
TGTGCCAGCTTGGGACAGGGGGCTACAGATACGCAGTATTTT,CASLGQGATDTQYF,TRBV18,TRBJ2-3,TRBD1
TGTGCCAGCAGCTTACTCGGGACAGGCAACCAAGAGACCCAGTACTTC,CASSLLGTGNQETQYF,TRBV7-7,TRBJ2-5,TRBD1
TGTGCCAGCAGCCAAAAGAACACTGAAGCTTTCTTT,CASSQKNTEAFF,TRBV11-2,TRBJ1-1,.
TGTGCCAGCAGCTTCGGCGGGAGCGACGAGCAGTACTTC,CASSFGGSDEQYF,TRBV7-9,TRBJ2-7,TRBD2
TGTGCCAGCAGCGTATCGGGGGATAGCAATCAGCCCCAGCATTTT,CASSVSGDSNQPQHF,TRBV9,TRBJ1-5,.
TGTGCCAGCAGCTTGGCGGGACAAAAAGCAGGAGAGCAGTTCTTC,CASSLAGQKAGEQFF,TRBV5-6,TRBJ2-1,.
TGCAGCGTTGCGGAAGGGGTGGGGAACACTGAAGCTTTCTTT,CSVAEGVGNTEAFF,TRBV29-1,TRBJ1-1,.
TGTGCCAGCAGCCCCCTGGGGCTAGCGGGAGGGCTAAACAATGAGCAGTTCTTC,CASSPLGLAGGLNNEQFF,TRBV9,TRBJ2-1,TRBD2
TGTGCCAGCAGTGTGAGACAGGGGCGGAATGAGCAGTTCTTC,CASSVRQGRNEQFF,TRBV6-6,TRBJ2-1,TRBD1
TGCGCCAGCAGCCCTAGAGCGGATTCCTACGAGCAGTACTTC,CASSPRADSYEQYF,TRBV5-1,TRBJ2-7,.
TGTGCCAGCGCTAGCGGGACGGGAAATGAGCAGTTCTTC,CASASGTGNEQFF,TRBV6-6,TRBJ2-1,TRBD2
TGTGCCAGCAGTGCATACCGGGACAGGGCGATAGGGACCCAGTACTTC,CASSAYRDRAIGTQYF,TRBV28,TRBJ2-5,TRBD1
TGCGCCAGCAGCCCCGGGGGGGGAGGCACCCGGTACGAGCAGTACTTC,CASSPGGGGTRYEQYF,TRBV4-1,TRBJ2-7,TRBD2